Shown below are 12 T cell receptor beta chains from a single sample sequenced in a study of cytomegalovirus exposure and HLA in healthy donors. This PCR relied on a set of 60 Vbeta primers and 13 Jbeta primers. Some clones are missing from TCRdb's copy, which holds only in-frame ones; the method was immunoSEQ multiplex PCR. The sample records some 160,000 clones, roughly 80% being singletons. The sample was PBMCs. These receptors came from a male donor in good health and CMV-seronegative.

This sequence joins TRBV6-6 and TRBJ2-5; D call uncertain. Germline V gene sequence: CDR1 MNHNY, CDR2 SVGAGI (reference sequence). CDR3 length equals 14 residues. V was trimmed by 3 bases and J by 3 bases, leaving 11 bases between them. CDR3 coding DNA: TGTGCCAGCAGTTATATCACAGACGAAGAGACCCAGTACTTC. Its protein product is CASSYITDEETQYF.

This chain links TRBV5-1 with TRBJ2-3, with D unclear. V was trimmed by 2 bases and J by 4 bases, leaving 11 bases between them. The CDR3 covers 14 residues. Per germline, CDR1 SGHRS and CDR2 YFSETQ. The CDR3 protein is CASSFLLSADTQYF. The CDR3 region has the DNA TGCGCCAGCAGCTTTCTGTTATCGGCAGATACGCAGTATTTT.

The J gene is TRBJ1-6, the V gene TRBV6-5; TRBD1 matches 8 bases. Germline V CDR1 and CDR2: MNHEY, SVGAGI. The V segment lost 0 bases and the J segment 2 bases; nucleotides outside the gene matches: 0. This CDR3 is built from 16 residues. CDR3: CASSYSTGAYNSPLHF. CDR3 in DNA: TGTGCCAGCAGTTACTCGACAGGGGCCTATAATTCACCCCTCCACTTT.

The table lists this clone with a few counts. This chain connects TRBV6-5 to TRBJ1-2; 7 bases align to TRBD1. The germline gives CDR1 MNHEY, CDR2 SVGAGI. Trimming cost V 7 bases and J 4 bases; bases outside gene matches: 6. The CDR3 runs 13 residues. CDR3 amino acids: CASTPGQLYGYTF. DNA of the CDR3: TGTGCCAGCACCCCGGGACAGCTCTATGGCTACACCTTC.

V and J are TRBV6-5 and TRBJ2-7; TRBD2 is a possible D gene (6 bases). V was cut by 2 bases and J by 1 base, with 12 bases left in between. The CDR3 is 15 residues long. Germline values: CDR1 MNHEY, CDR2 SVGAGI. DNA for the CDR3: TGTGCCAGCAGTTACGGGCGGGGTGGATCCTACGAGCAGTACTTC. Translated: CASSYGRGGSYEQYF.

The chain employs TRBV30 and TRBJ2-7; D is undetermined. The CDR3 has 11 amino acids. Germline CDR1 reads GTSNPN; CDR2 reads SVGIG (reference sequence). The V gene lost 1 base and the J gene lost 3 bases, with 4 bases spanning the gap. The CDR3 loop reads CAWSESYEQYF. The DNA of the CDR3 is TGTGCCTGGAGTGAGAGCTACGAGCAGTACTTC.

The chain uses TRBV15 and TRBJ1-1; D unclear. CDR1 and CDR2 (germline): LNHNV, YYDKDF (reference sequence). This CDR3 spans 13 amino acids. Trimming shortened V by 3 bases and J by 0 bases, and 5 bases separated the two germline ends. CDR3 amino acids: CATSRGMNTEAFF. CDR3 coding DNA: TGTGCCACCAGCAGGGGCATGAACACTGAAGCTTTCTTT.

The genes are TRBV5-6 and TRBJ2-1; 8 bases fit TRBD1. The J segment lost 6 bases and the V segment lost 3 bases, leaving 5 bases of the junction unmatched. The CDR3 runs to 14 residues. The germline V gene has CDR1 SGHDT and CDR2 YYEEEE. The CDR3 region is CASSYGTGANEQFF. CDR3 coding DNA: TGTGCCAGCAGCTACGGGACAGGAGCCAATGAGCAGTTCTTC.

The chain recombines TRBV20-1 with TRBJ2-3, with D unresolved. Germline CDR1 DFQATT, CDR2 SNEGSKA (reference sequence). V lost 5 bases to trimming and J lost 4 bases, with 7 bases between them. The CDR3 is made up of 11 amino acids. CDR3 region: CSALGADTQYF. CDR3 nucleotide sequence: TGCAGTGCTCTAGGAGCAGATACGCAGTATTTT.

This sequence joins TRBV11-3 and TRBJ2-2, with 10 bases matching TRBD1. V shed 4 bases and J 5 bases; nucleotides not matched to a gene: 13. Germline V CDR1 and CDR2: SGHNT, YENEEA. CDR3 length: 18 amino acids. CDR3 region: CASSSWTGQGKSTGELFF. The CDR3 DNA reads as TGTGCCAGCAGCTCATGGACGGGACAGGGGAAGAGTACCGGGGAGCTGTTTTTT. The full variable domain, rest sourced from reference TRBV11-3 and TRBJ2-2, is EAGVVQSPRYKIIEKKQPVAFWCNPISGHNTLYWYLQNLGQGPELLIRYENEEAVDDSQLPKDRFSAERLKGVDSTLKIQPAELGDSAVYLCASSSWTGQGKSTGELFFGEGSRLTVL.

In this sample, this clone turned up a few times. The rearrangement links TRBV6-1 to TRBJ1-1, with TRBD1 identical over 9 bases. With V trimmed by 6 bases and J by 5 bases, 7 bases remained unmatched. Germline CDR1 reads MNHNS; CDR2 reads SASEGT. There are 14 residues in the CDR3. The chain's CDR3 is CASRSTGGATEAFF. The CDR3 DNA reads TGTGCCAGCAGATCGACAGGGGGGGCGACTGAAGCTTTCTTT.

V and J are TRBV6-5 and TRBJ2-7; D is possibly TRBD1 (6 bases). Germline V lookup: CDR1 MNHEY, CDR2 SVGAGI. The CDR3 spans 14 residues. Trimming removed 5 bases from V and 12 bases from J, with 23 bases in between. The CDR3 loop reads CASSATGTRGSVYF. CDR3 bases: TGTGCCAGCAGTGCGACCGGGACCAGGGGTAGTGTGTACTTC.